This record looks at one T cell receptor beta chain sequence and its context. The target antigen is unknown. Time point of the sample: week 35, safety follow-up. Mutant IDH1 20-mer peptide, at 300 ug, made up each vaccine dose, with topical imiquimod. Looked up from germline, CDR1 is MNHNY and CDR2 is SVGAGI (reference sequence). This CDR3 is built from 15 residues. The ends were cut back, 2 bases at V and 1 base at J, with 11 bases in the middle. This specimen comes from a study of a mutant IDH1 vaccine in newly diagnosed glioma. Overall study: V12 took place at week 35, and V13 at week 47.

Here immunoSEQ multiplex PCR was the method, and the copy in TCRdb shows in-frame clones only, minus some. The sample shows tens of thousands of clones, 84% of them seen only once. This receptor was taken from a man aged 30-40 years with glioma. The sample here was PBMCs, taken from a glioma patient whose treatment included an IDH1 peptide vaccine. V is TRBV6-6 and J is TRBJ1-1; D is perhaps TRBD1 (5 bases). The CDR3 here is CASSYTETANTEAFF. The CDR3 DNA reads as TGTGCCAGCAGTTACACGGAGACAGCGAACACTGAAGCTTTCTTT.